This T cell receptor (beta chain) derives from a study of read filtering for tumor transcriptome and immune sequencing. As for the study in general: Transcriptome libraries were built from DNase-treated RNA. Notes on the study in general: In IR-seq, single-read clonotypes were about 80% of clonotypes but approximately 3.5% of reads.

The library was built from around 0.4 ug RNA with molecular barcoded adaptors for alpha/delta and beta/gamma chains. TCRdb reanalysed the reads using MiXCR and keeps one entry per CDR3 protein. The data show around 35,000 distinct CDR3 sequences, with about an eighth seen just once and more than 30% held by the top ten. Every patient had bone marrow sampled while the disease was active. This clonotype has ten or more counts. Its antigen is unknown. The CDR3 spans 12 residues. Germline CDR1 MNHEY, CDR2 SMNVEV (reference sequence). V lost 3 bases, J lost 6 bases, and 5 bases lay in between. This rearrangement joins TRBV27 to TRBJ2-2; D is uncertain. The sample comprised a population of CD138-negative cells sorted from bone marrow. This sequence originates from a donor over 35 with multiple myeloma. CDR3 amino acids: CASSFLSGELFF. As DNA, the CDR3 is TGTGCCAGCAGTTTTCTCTCCGGGGAGCTGTTTTTT.